This entry lists 21 T cell receptor beta chains sequenced from one sample in a study of cytomegalovirus exposure and HLA in healthy donors. In the PCR, 60 Vbeta and 13 Jbeta primers were used. TCRdb keeps only in-frame clones here, not all; method: immunoSEQ multiplex PCR. Of some 140,000 clones in the sample, roughly 80% were seen once. The specimen sequenced was PBMCs. The source of these receptors is a woman aged 40-49 years in good health and CMV-seronegative.

CDR3 bases: TGCAGCGTTGGAGGGGGTAATGGGCTTGAAGCTTTCTTT. This translates into CSVGGGNGLEAFF. This chain uses TRBV29-1 with TRBJ1-1, with D perhaps TRBD1 (6 bases). V was shortened by 4 bases and J by 7 bases, with 16 bases between the two germline ends. Germline CDR1 is SQVTM and CDR2 is ANQGSEA. CDR3 length equals 13 residues.

The rearrangement joins TRBV5-1 to TRBJ1-2, with TRBD1 matching over 7 bases. The CDR3 sequence is 16 residues long. Germline CDR1 reads SGHRS; CDR2 reads YFSETQ. V lost 7 bases, J lost 2 bases, and 14 bases stayed unmatched. The CDR3 reads CASSTGAGTFNYGYTF. DNA of the CDR3: TGCGCCAGCTCCACAGGGGCTGGAACCTTCAACTATGGCTACACCTTC.

The chain has TRBV2 and TRBJ2-1, with a tentative D call TRBD2 (6 bases). The CDR3 sequence is 15 residues long. Germline assignment: CDR1 SNHLY and CDR2 FYNNEI. V gave up 4 bases and J gave up 0 bases, with 10 bases separating them. CDR3 bases: TGTGCCAGCAGTGCTCTAGCGAGCTCCTACAATGAGCAGTTCTTC. It translates to CASSALASSYNEQFF.

The genes are TRBV11-1 and TRBJ2-5; maybe TRBD1 (5 bases). CDR1 and CDR2 from the germline V gene are SGHAT and FQDESV (reference sequence). Trimming pared 4 bases from V and 0 bases from J, leaving 15 bases between. There are 16 residues in the CDR3. CDR3 in amino acids: CASSSRGRVDQETQYF. CDR3 DNA sequence: TGTGCCAGCAGCTCTAGGGGCAGGGTTGACCAAGAGACCCAGTACTTC.

V and J are TRBV6-4 and TRBJ1-2; no definite D call. This CDR3 has 15 amino acids. Germline assignment: CDR1 MRHNA and CDR2 SNTAGT. V was pared by 2 bases and J by 0 bases, with 10 bases between. This chain's CDR3 is CASSDTQSANYGYTF. CDR3 DNA sequence: TGTGCCAGCAGTGACACGCAGTCCGCTAACTATGGCTACACCTTC.

The rearrangement uses TRBV27 and TRBJ1-1; a possible D gene is TRBD1 (6 bases). The germline V gene encodes CDR1 MNHEY and CDR2 SMNVEV (reference sequence). The CDR3 runs 15 residues. Trimming left V 10 bases short and J 4 bases short, with 22 bases between. The CDR3 loop is CAKILGLKDSTEAFF. The CDR3 coding sequence is TGTGCCAAGATCTTAGGGTTGAAGGACAGCACTGAAGCTTTCTTT.

The rearrangement links TRBV28 to TRBJ2-7, with 12 bases matching TRBD2. Germline V gene lookup returns CDR1 MDHEN and CDR2 SYDVKM. V lost 3 bases and J lost 2; bases outside the gene matches: 2. The CDR3 is made up of 15 amino acids. The CDR3 region has the DNA TGTGCCAGCAGTTTCACTAGCGGGGGGCCCTACGAGCAGTACTTC. Translation: CASSFTSGGPYEQYF.

The chain recombines TRBV4-1 with TRBJ1-5, with TRBD1 matching over 9 bases. The CDR3 length is 17 residues. CDR1 is MGHRA and CDR2 is YSYEKL in the germline V gene. Trimming removed 3 bases from V and 5 bases from J; junction bases left unmatched: 11. CDR3 region: CASSQPIRDRAHQPQHF. The CDR3 DNA sequence: TGCGCCAGCAGCCAGCCCATTAGGGACAGGGCGCATCAGCCCCAGCATTTT.

The V call is TRBV2, the J call TRBJ1-1; D is perhaps TRBD1 (6 bases). CDR3 length: 15 residues. The ends were cut back, 6 bases at V and 2 bases at J, with 16 bases in the middle. Germline CDR1 and CDR2: SNHLY and FYNNEI. CDR3 in amino acids: CASRGGAGRNTEAFF. The DNA for the CDR3 is TGTGCCAGCAGGGGGGGGGCCGGACGTAACACTGAAGCTTTCTTT.

The J gene is TRBJ1-1, the V gene TRBV6-1; D gene uncertain. Germline CDR1 reads MNHNS; CDR2 reads SASEGT. The CDR3 runs to 12 residues. Trimming shortened V by 5 bases and J by 1 base, and 5 bases separated the two germline ends. CDR3 coding DNA: TGTGCCAGCAGTCGGGGGAACACTGAAGCTTTCTTT. Protein product: CASSRGNTEAFF.

The rearrangement links TRBV30 to TRBJ2-3, with TRBD2 matching 12 bases. Unmatched junction bases numbered 1, after V lost 0 bases and J lost 0 bases. The CDR3 extends over 16 amino acids. Germline V gene sequence: CDR1 GTSNPN, CDR2 SVGIG (reference sequence). The CDR3 DNA reads as TGTGCCTGGAGTGTAGGGACTAGCGGGAGCACAGATACGCAGTATTTT. This encodes CAWSVGTSGSTDTQYF.

V is TRBV27 and J is TRBJ1-1; TRBD1 matches at 7 bases. This CDR3 is built from 15 residues. V gave up 5 bases and J gave up 8 bases; unmatched junction bases: 14. Germline CDR1 and CDR2: MNHEY and SMNVEV (reference sequence). The CDR3 coding sequence is TGTGCCAGCAGTCCCAAGGGGGCGTCCGCACCCGAAGCTTTCTTT. Its translation is CASSPKGASAPEAFF.

The chain's CDR3 is CASSQAGTGVEKLFF. CDR3 in DNA: TGCGCCAGCAGCCAGGCTGGGACAGGGGTTGAAAAACTGTTTTTT. The J gene is TRBJ1-4, the V gene TRBV4-1, with TRBD1 matching 10 bases. Germline V gives CDR1 MGHRA, CDR2 YSYEKL. Trimming at V came to 3 bases and at J to 7 bases, leaving 5 bases not matched to a gene. This CDR3 contains 15 residues.

This clone was detected only a few times. The V gene is TRBV4-1, the J gene TRBJ2-3; 12 bases map to TRBD2. J lost 3 bases, V lost 1 base, and 5 bases had no gene match. Germline lookup yields CDR1 MGHRA and CDR2 YSYEKL. The CDR3 contains 17 residues. This CDR3 reads CASSQVTSGGLTDTQYF. The CDR3 DNA sequence: TGCGCCAGCAGCCAAGTGACTAGCGGGGGCCTAACAGATACGCAGTATTTT.

V is TRBV19 and J is TRBJ2-7; tentative D call: TRBD1 (5 bases). CDR1 and CDR2 (germline): LNHDA, SQIVND (reference sequence). There are 14 residues in the CDR3. Trimming left V 7 bases short and J 0 bases short, with 13 bases between. Here the CDR3 reads CASKPTALSYEQYF. CDR3 bases: TGTGCCAGTAAGCCGACAGCTCTCTCCTACGAGCAGTACTTC.

V usage is TRBV19 and J usage is TRBJ1-5; 7 nucleotides match TRBD1. The CDR3 loop spans 16 amino acids. Germline V gives CDR1 LNHDA, CDR2 SQIVND (reference sequence). V dropped 5 bases and J dropped 2; count of bases not matched to a gene: 9. CDR3 region: CASSPWGQGGNQPQHF. The CDR3 DNA follows: TGTGCCAGTAGTCCCTGGGGGCAGGGGGGCAATCAGCCCCAGCATTTT.

The chain uses TRBV6-1 and TRBJ2-3, with 9 bases matching TRBD2. V trimming: 0 bases; J trimming: 3 bases; junction bases outside the gene matches: 7. The CDR3 loop spans 17 amino acids. Germline values: CDR1 MNHNS, CDR2 SASEGT. The CDR3 coding sequence is TGTGCCAGCAGTGAAGCGGTGGGGCTAGCGGGGACAGATACGCAGTATTTT. Amino acids: CASSEAVGLAGTDTQYF.

The V gene is TRBV30, the J gene TRBJ2-3; 10 bases line up with TRBD2. The V gene's germline CDR1 is GTSNPN and CDR2 SVGIG (reference sequence). With 3 bases clipped from V and 5 bases from J, the junction kept 8 bases outside the gene matches. The CDR3 contains 15 residues. The CDR3 bases are TGTGCCTGGAGCCCCAGCGGGAGGGCTGGAGATACGCAGTATTTT. This encodes CAWSPSGRAGDTQYF. The variable domain in full, completed from reference TRBV30 and TRBJ2-3, reads SQTIHQWPATLVQPVGSPLSLECTVEGTSNPNLYWYRQAAGRGLQLLFYSVGIGQISSEVPQNLSASRPQDRQFILSSKKLLLSDSGFYLCAWSPSGRAGDTQYFGPGTRLTVL.

This chain uses TRBV6-1 with TRBJ1-6, with unresolved D. The CDR3 length is 15 residues. Germline CDR1 reads MNHNS; CDR2 reads SASEGT. The germline V and J ends were trimmed by 10 bases and 9 bases, with 22 bases remaining between them. CDR3 residues: CATRGPDVAGSPLHF. CDR3 DNA: TGTGCCACCCGAGGGCCCGACGTGGCCGGTTCACCCCTCCACTTT.

The genes are TRBV6-5 and TRBJ1-6; D might be TRBD1 (5 bases). CDR3 length: 14 residues. The V gene lost 5 bases and the J gene lost 10 bases, with 15 bases spanning the gap. The germline V gene encodes CDR1 MNHEY and CDR2 SVGAGI. The CDR3, as DNA: TGTGCCAGCAGTCGCAGGGTTGCCGGATCACCCCTCCACTTT. Translated, it gives CASSRRVAGSPLHF.

The chain carries TRBV5-4 and TRBJ2-3; a weak D match, TRBD1 (6 bases). Germline CDR1 SGHNT, CDR2 YYREEE (reference sequence). V dropped 4 bases and J dropped 6 bases, with 12 bases sitting between them. The CDR3 has 13 amino acids. Written as DNA, the CDR3 is TGTGCCAGCAGCCGACAGGCATCCGATACGCAGTATTTT. Translating gives CASSRQASDTQYF.